The rows below give T cell receptor beta chains drawn from one sample of a study of T cell responses to AZD1222 COVID-19 vaccine. The protocol was immunoSEQ multiplex PCR, while the TCRdb copy is restricted to in-frame clones and leaves out a portion. The table has over 120,000 clones, over 85% seen once. The material sequenced was peripheral blood, taken 28 days after the second AZD1222 dose. The receptors were sampled from an adult who received the AZD1222 COVID-19 vaccine. Both conserved end residues are part of each CDR3. The D gene is left open where the match is weak. A row's size may be missing; if present it is once, few, many or a size class.

CDR3aa: CATQPTSGKITGELFF
CDR3nt: TGCGCCACCCAACCGACTAGCGGGAAGATCACCGGGGAGCTGTTTTTT
v_gene: TRBV5-1
d_gene: TRBD2
abundance: -
j_gene: TRBJ2-2

CDR3aa: CASSLETVTSTDTQYF
CDR3nt: TGTGCCAGCAGCTTAGAGACTGTTACTAGCACAGATACGCAGTATTTT
v_gene: TRBV13
d_gene: -
abundance: -
j_gene: TRBJ2-3

CDR3aa: CARRGTSGAYEQYF
CDR3nt: TGTGCCAGACGAGGGACTAGCGGAGCCTACGAGCAGTACTTC
v_gene: TRBV2
d_gene: TRBD2
abundance: -
j_gene: TRBJ2-7

CDR3aa: CASSVSGANEQFF
CDR3nt: TGTGCCAGCAGTGTGTCAGGGGCCAATGAGCAGTTCTTC
v_gene: TRBV6-4
d_gene: -
abundance: few
j_gene: TRBJ2-1

CDR3aa: CASSPGTAPGDGYTF
CDR3nt: TGTGCCAGCAGCCCTGGGACAGCCCCGGGGGATGGCTACACCTTC
v_gene: TRBV7-6
d_gene: TRBD1
abundance: -
j_gene: TRBJ1-2

CDR3aa: CATSRERGTDEKLFF
CDR3nt: TGTGCCACCAGCAGGGAAAGGGGGACAGATGAAAAACTGTTTTTT
v_gene: TRBV15
d_gene: TRBD1
abundance: once
j_gene: TRBJ1-4

CDR3aa: CASSYMLGTSEGYTF
CDR3nt: TGTGCCAGCAGCTACATGCTCGGGACGTCCGAAGGCTACACCTTC
v_gene: TRBV11-2
d_gene: -
abundance: -
j_gene: TRBJ1-2

CDR3aa: CASGPGLAGYNEQFF
CDR3nt: TGTGCTAGTGGCCCCGGGCTAGCGGGCTACAATGAGCAGTTCTTC
v_gene: TRBV12-5
d_gene: TRBD2
abundance: once
j_gene: TRBJ2-1

CDR3aa: CASSPHTRFGEQFF
CDR3nt: TGTGCCAGCAGTCCCCACACTAGGTTCGGTGAGCAGTTCTTC
v_gene: TRBV6-2/TRBV6-3
d_gene: -
abundance: -
j_gene: TRBJ2-1

CDR3aa: CAWAPGGIADTQYF
CDR3nt: TGTGCCTGGGCGCCAGGGGGCATCGCAGATACGCAGTATTTT
v_gene: TRBV30
d_gene: TRBD1
abundance: few
j_gene: TRBJ2-3

CDR3aa: CASSFQGYGYTF
CDR3nt: TGTGCCAGCAGCTTTCAGGGGTATGGCTACACCTTC
v_gene: TRBV28
d_gene: -
abundance: -
j_gene: TRBJ1-2

CDR3aa: CASSVRLAGRLPDTQYF
CDR3nt: TGCGCCAGCAGCGTTCGACTAGCGGGAAGGCTCCCAGATACGCAGTATTTT
v_gene: TRBV4-1
d_gene: TRBD2
abundance: -
j_gene: TRBJ2-3

CDR3aa: CASSPMGSYEQYF
CDR3nt: TGTGCCAGTAGCCCAATGGGATCCTACGAGCAGTACTTC
v_gene: TRBV19
d_gene: -
abundance: -
j_gene: TRBJ2-7

CDR3aa: CASSYDWDKWFF
CDR3nt: TGTGCCAGCAGCTATGATTGGGACAAGTGGTTCTTC
v_gene: TRBV5-4
d_gene: -
abundance: -
j_gene: TRBJ2-1

CDR3aa: CASSGSGTYNSPLHF
CDR3nt: TGTGCCAGCAGCGGGTCAGGAACATATAATTCACCCCTCCACTTT
v_gene: TRBV7-8
d_gene: -
abundance: -
j_gene: TRBJ1-6

CDR3aa: CSASWGPGNTIYF
CDR3nt: TGCAGTGCTAGTTGGGGGCCTGGAAACACCATATATTTT
v_gene: TRBV20-1
d_gene: -
abundance: -
j_gene: TRBJ1-3

CDR3aa: CASSQAEYNEQFF
CDR3nt: TGTGCCAGCAGCCAAGCGGAATACAATGAGCAGTTCTTC
v_gene: TRBV14
d_gene: -
abundance: few
j_gene: TRBJ2-1

CDR3aa: CAWSVGRAITYEQYF
CDR3nt: TGTGCCTGGAGTGTAGGCAGGGCAATTACCTACGAGCAGTACTTC
v_gene: TRBV30
d_gene: -
abundance: -
j_gene: TRBJ2-7

CDR3aa: CASSAGAESGNTIYF
CDR3nt: TGTGCCAGCAGCGCGGGGGCTGAGTCTGGAAACACCATATATTTT
v_gene: TRBV9
d_gene: -
abundance: -
j_gene: TRBJ1-3

CDR3aa: CAWSKFNTIYF
CDR3nt: TGTGCCTGGAGTAAGTTCAACACCATATATTTT
v_gene: TRBV30
d_gene: -
abundance: -
j_gene: TRBJ1-3

CDR3aa: CAWSVGGNTIYF
CDR3nt: TGTGCCTGGAGTGTCGGTGGAAACACCATATATTTT
v_gene: TRBV30
d_gene: -
abundance: -
j_gene: TRBJ1-3

CDR3aa: CSVGRDGYTF
CDR3nt: TGCAGCGTGGGGAGAGATGGCTACACCTTC
v_gene: TRBV29-1
d_gene: -
abundance: -
j_gene: TRBJ1-2

CDR3aa: CASSPGQDQPQHF
CDR3nt: TGTGCCAGCTCTCCGGGACAGGATCAGCCCCAGCATTTT
v_gene: TRBV18
d_gene: TRBD1
abundance: -
j_gene: TRBJ1-5

CDR3aa: CASRREAEAFF
CDR3nt: TGTGCCAGCAGGAGAGAAGCTGAAGCTTTCTTT
v_gene: TRBV6-5
d_gene: -
abundance: -
j_gene: TRBJ1-1

CDR3aa: CASTPRTGGINEQFF
CDR3nt: TGTGCCAGTACCCCTCGGACAGGGGGCATCAATGAGCAGTTCTTC
v_gene: TRBV19
d_gene: TRBD1
abundance: -
j_gene: TRBJ2-1

CDR3aa: CASSQEALGPTNEKLFF
CDR3nt: TGTGCCAGCAGCCAAGAAGCCTTGGGGCCTACTAATGAAAAACTGTTTTTT
v_gene: TRBV4-2
d_gene: -
abundance: -
j_gene: TRBJ1-4

CDR3aa: CASSIEGDRNNYRYGYTF
CDR3nt: TGTGCCAGTAGTATCGAAGGGGACAGAAACAATTACCGCTATGGCTACACCTTC
v_gene: TRBV19
d_gene: TRBD1
abundance: -
j_gene: TRBJ1-2

CDR3aa: CASSLEGDGKNIQYF
CDR3nt: TGCGCCAGCAGCTTGGAGGGGGATGGCAAAAACATTCAGTACTTC
v_gene: TRBV5-1
d_gene: -
abundance: -
j_gene: TRBJ2-4

CDR3aa: CASRQGNTDTQYF
CDR3nt: TGTGCCAGTCGACAGGGGAACACAGATACGCAGTATTTT
v_gene: TRBV6-5
d_gene: TRBD1
abundance: -
j_gene: TRBJ2-3

CDR3aa: CATSVRRDGPYEQYF
CDR3nt: TGTGCCACCAGCGTTAGGCGGGACGGCCCCTACGAGCAGTACTTC
v_gene: TRBV15
d_gene: -
abundance: few
j_gene: TRBJ2-7

CDR3aa: CASSLTNTEAFF
CDR3nt: TGTGCCAGCAGCCTAACGAACACTGAAGCTTTCTTT
v_gene: TRBV28
d_gene: -
abundance: -
j_gene: TRBJ1-1

CDR3aa: CASSFTITGVEQYF
CDR3nt: TGTGCCAGCAGCTTTACAATAACAGGGGTCGAGCAGTACTTC
v_gene: TRBV7-9
d_gene: TRBD1
abundance: -
j_gene: TRBJ2-7

CDR3aa: CASSLVVVSSYNEQFF
CDR3nt: TGTGCCAGCAGCTTGGTGGTCGTGAGCTCCTACAATGAGCAGTTCTTC
v_gene: TRBV5-8
d_gene: -
abundance: -
j_gene: TRBJ2-1

CDR3aa: CSVGTGSQPQHF
CDR3nt: TGCAGCGTTGGAACAGGGAGTCAGCCCCAGCATTTT
v_gene: TRBV29-1
d_gene: -
abundance: -
j_gene: TRBJ1-5

CDR3aa: CASSPPFPYEQYF
CDR3nt: TGTGCCAGCAGCCCCCCCTTTCCCTACGAGCAGTACTTC
v_gene: TRBV28
d_gene: -
abundance: -
j_gene: TRBJ2-7

CDR3aa: CASRDPGQGNYEQYF
CDR3nt: TGTGCCAGCAGGGACCCGGGACAGGGTAATTACGAGCAGTACTTC
v_gene: TRBV25-1
d_gene: TRBD1
abundance: -
j_gene: TRBJ2-7

CDR3aa: CASSPNPGPNYGYTF
CDR3nt: TGCGCCAGCAGCCCTAACCCCGGGCCTAACTATGGCTACACCTTC
v_gene: TRBV5-1
d_gene: -
abundance: -
j_gene: TRBJ1-2

CDR3aa: CSVDMRGTDTQYF
CDR3nt: TGCAGCGTTGATATGAGGGGCACAGATACGCAGTATTTT
v_gene: TRBV29-1
d_gene: -
abundance: -
j_gene: TRBJ2-3

CDR3aa: CASSRADSGVETQYF
CDR3nt: TGTGCCAGCAGTCGAGCGGACAGCGGGGTAGAGACCCAGTACTTC
v_gene: TRBV6-2/TRBV6-3
d_gene: -
abundance: -
j_gene: TRBJ2-5

CDR3aa: CASSVGSNQPQHF
CDR3nt: TGTGCCAGCAGCGTGGGGAGCAATCAGCCCCAGCATTTT
v_gene: TRBV9
d_gene: -
abundance: -
j_gene: TRBJ1-5

CDR3aa: CASSLGQVNTEAFF
CDR3nt: TGTGCCAGCAGCTTAGGGCAGGTGAACACTGAAGCTTTCTTT
v_gene: TRBV13
d_gene: -
abundance: -
j_gene: TRBJ1-1

CDR3aa: CASSQDPGQAYGYTF
CDR3nt: TGCGCCAGCAGCCAAGATCCCGGGCAAGCCTATGGCTACACCTTC
v_gene: TRBV4-3
d_gene: -
abundance: -
j_gene: TRBJ1-2

CDR3aa: CASRPTVSSGNTIYF
CDR3nt: TGTGCCAGCAGGCCGACGGTCAGCTCTGGAAACACCATATATTTT
v_gene: TRBV25-1
d_gene: -
abundance: -
j_gene: TRBJ1-3

CDR3aa: CASSAGYKSSTDTQYF
CDR3nt: TGTGCCAGTAGCGCCGGGTATAAGTCTAGCACAGATACGCAGTATTTT
v_gene: TRBV19
d_gene: -
abundance: -
j_gene: TRBJ2-3

CDR3aa: CASSVVRTGGHEQYF
CDR3nt: TGTGCCAGCAGCGTAGTAAGGACAGGGGGCCACGAGCAGTACTTC
v_gene: TRBV9
d_gene: TRBD1
abundance: -
j_gene: TRBJ2-7

CDR3aa: CASSRSSAATDTQYF
CDR3nt: TGTGCCAGCAGCCGGAGTAGCGCCGCCACAGATACGCAGTATTTT
v_gene: TRBV7-2
d_gene: -
abundance: -
j_gene: TRBJ2-3

CDR3aa: CASSQVRDSPLHF
CDR3nt: TGCGCCAGCAGCCAAGTCCGCGATTCACCCCTCCACTTT
v_gene: TRBV4-1
d_gene: -
abundance: -
j_gene: TRBJ1-6

CDR3aa: CASSTLPGTRAGNEQFF
CDR3nt: TGTGCCAGTAGTACTCTTCCCGGGACTAGGGCAGGCAATGAGCAGTTCTTC
v_gene: TRBV19
d_gene: TRBD2
abundance: -
j_gene: TRBJ2-1

CDR3aa: CASRGPDTEAFF
CDR3nt: TGTGCCAGCAGAGGGCCCGATACTGAAGCTTTCTTT
v_gene: TRBV2
d_gene: -
abundance: -
j_gene: TRBJ1-1

CDR3aa: CASSQAPLWDRGREDEAFF
CDR3nt: TGTGCCAGCAGCCAAGCCCCTTTGTGGGACAGGGGGCGGGAGGATGAAGCTTTCTTT
v_gene: TRBV4-2
d_gene: TRBD1
abundance: -
j_gene: TRBJ1-1

CDR3aa: CASSLDSRIGADTQYF
CDR3nt: TGTGCCAGCAGCTTGGACAGTCGGATAGGGGCAGATACGCAGTATTTT
v_gene: TRBV5-4
d_gene: -
abundance: -
j_gene: TRBJ2-3

CDR3aa: CASSLSHSNYGYTF
CDR3nt: TGTGCCAGCAGTTTATCCCACAGTAACTATGGCTACACCTTC
v_gene: TRBV28
d_gene: -
abundance: -
j_gene: TRBJ1-2

CDR3aa: CASSYSYSLGTEAFF
CDR3nt: TGTGCCAGCAGTTACTCGTACAGCCTGGGGACTGAAGCTTTCTTT
v_gene: TRBV6-2/TRBV6-3
d_gene: -
abundance: once
j_gene: TRBJ1-1

CDR3aa: CSEGGYTEAFF
CDR3nt: TGCAGCGAAGGGGGATACACTGAAGCTTTCTTT
v_gene: TRBV29-1
d_gene: -
abundance: -
j_gene: TRBJ1-1

CDR3aa: CAISDSLTARYSNQPQHF
CDR3nt: TGTGCCATCAGTGACTCTTTGACAGCACGATATAGCAATCAGCCCCAGCATTTT
v_gene: TRBV10-3
d_gene: -
abundance: -
j_gene: TRBJ1-5

CDR3aa: CASSSTDRNTEAFF
CDR3nt: TGTGCCAGCAGCTCAACTGATCGGAACACTGAAGCTTTCTTT
v_gene: TRBV7-6
d_gene: -
abundance: once
j_gene: TRBJ1-1

CDR3aa: CASGGLGKLFF
CDR3nt: TGTGCCAGCGGGGGGTTAGGAAAACTGTTTTTT
v_gene: TRBV7-2
d_gene: -
abundance: once
j_gene: TRBJ1-4